This TCR beta chain was sequenced for a study of T cells in Graves' hyperthyroidism and ophthalmopathy. Trimming removed 6 bases at V and 5 bases at J, with 16 bases between. This CDR3 is built from 13 residues. Germline lookup yields CDR1 SQVTM and CDR2 ANQGSEA. This clonotype was observed a handful of times. Its antigen is undetermined. When ophthalmopathy did not progress within 18 months, Graves' hyperthyroidism was considered stable. Study results and limitations: Ophthalmopathy prediction by the model preceded onset by a median about 6 months.

Authors of the study amplified TCR beta CDR3 regions from RNA transcripts. TCR CDR3 underwent first-round RT-PCR with the HTBI primer set. TCRdb re-derived calls from the multiplex PCR reads in MiXCR, one entry per CDR3 protein. The sample shows 300,000 to 400,000 distinct CDR3 sequences, roughly 18% of them seen only once. This clonotype originated in a woman between 50 and 59 years old with Graves' hyperthyroidism. The rearrangement joins TRBV29-1 to TRBJ1-1; weak D call: TRBD1 (6 bases). Material for sequencing was blood. In nucleotides, the CDR3 is TGCAGCGTGAGGCGACAGGCGGATACTGAAGCTTTCTTT. The encoded protein is CSVRRQADTEAFF.